Sequencing of this TCR beta chain was carried out in a study of monozygotic twins with inflammatory bowel disease. This CDR3 has 17 amino acids. Looked up from germline, CDR1 is SGDLS and CDR2 is YYNGEE. After re-calling the 5' RACE reads, TCRdb lists one entry per CDR3 protein, DNA absent. Seen in this sample are around 370,000 distinct CDR3 sequences; the ten most common clones hold just over 2.5%. Points on this clonotype: Its target is not known.

Broader study findings: Relative clonotype sharing with others was diminished in IBD patients versus healthy twins, particularly with disease activity.

The TCR sequence derives from a human donor with ulcerative colitis or Crohn's disease, or a healthy co-twin of an affected twin (not recorded which). Sequencing input: blood. J is TRBJ2-1 and V is TRBV9; lacking DNA, the TRBD1 call made by TCRdb goes unchecked. CDR3 sequence: CASSVSRGMSSYNEQFF.